Following are 21 T cell receptor beta chains from one sample sequenced in a study of blood T cell repertoires in COVID-19. Generated by immunoSEQ multiplex PCR, the TCRdb table keeps only in-frame clones and is missing some. This sample carries roughly 150,000 clones, 77% of them seen once, and the ten largest clones take roughly 2.8%. The sequenced sample was peripheral blood. The receptors were sampled from a man between 65 and 85 years old with acute or convalescent COVID-19.

This clone was recorded many times. The gene calls are TRBV19 and TRBJ2-2, with TRBD1 as a possible D gene (6 bases). The V end lost 2 bases, the J end lost 7 bases, and 11 bases lay between the germline ends. This CDR3 spans 14 amino acids. Germline CDR1 is LNHDA and CDR2 is SQIVND (reference sequence). For the CDR3, the DNA is TGTGCCAGTAGTATACAGGGGTCTGGCGGGGAGCTGTTTTTT. It codes for CASSIQGSGGELFF.

The chain recombines TRBV30 with TRBJ1-4; 8 bases fit TRBD1. V lost 5 bases and J lost 10; bases outside the gene matches: 9. This CDR3 spans 13 amino acids. Germline CDR1 GTSNPN, CDR2 SVGIG (reference sequence). As DNA, the CDR3 is TGTGCCTGGGAGGACAGGGACGCGGGAAAACTGTTTTTT. It specifies CAWEDRDAGKLFF. The complete variable domain, with remaining parts taken from reference TRBV30 and TRBJ1-4, reads SQTIHQWPATLVQPVGSPLSLECTVEGTSNPNLYWYRQAAGRGLQLLFYSVGIGQISSEVPQNLSASRPQDRQFILSSKKLLLSDSGFYLCAWEDRDAGKLFFGSGTQLSVL.

This chain joins TRBV30 and TRBJ1-6, with 10 bases aligning to TRBD1. The germline V gene encodes CDR1 GTSNPN and CDR2 SVGIG (reference sequence). V trimming: 4 bases; J trimming: 1 base; junction bases outside the gene matches: 4. The CDR3 has 16 amino acids. The CDR3 sequence: CAWIRQGASYNSPLHF. The CDR3 bases are TGTGCCTGGATACGACAGGGGGCGTCCTATAATTCACCCCTCCACTTT.

The chain links TRBV5-4 to TRBJ1-5, with 11 bases fitting TRBD1. J gave up 6 bases and V 5 bases, and 10 bases lay outside the gene matches. Germline lookup yields CDR1 SGHNT and CDR2 YYREEE (reference sequence). CDR3 length: 16 amino acids. The CDR3 loop is CASSHGGQGAGQPQHF. DNA for the CDR3: TGTGCCAGCAGTCACGGCGGACAGGGGGCCGGTCAGCCCCAGCATTTT.

The rearrangement links TRBV9 to TRBJ2-2, with 9 nucleotides matching TRBD2. Germline CDR1 and CDR2: SGDLS and YYNGEE. The CDR3 covers 17 residues. V lost 4 bases and J lost 5; bases outside the gene matches: 12. The CDR3 sequence is CASSPGVGLAFTGELFF. The CDR3 DNA reads as TGTGCCAGCAGCCCCGGCGTGGGACTAGCTTTTACCGGGGAGCTGTTTTTT.

This chain joins TRBV5-1 and TRBJ2-1, with a weak D call TRBD2 (5 bases). V was cut by 0 bases and J by 2 bases, with 12 bases left in between. The CDR3 sequence is 16 residues long. CDR1 and CDR2 from the germline V gene are SGHRS and YFSETQ. Written as DNA, the CDR3 is TGCGCCAGCAGCTTGGGGACTCAGGTGGCCTACAATGAGCAGTTCTTC. This sequence encodes CASSLGTQVAYNEQFF.

This clone was picked up one time. The V and J genes are TRBV6-5 and TRBJ2-1; 8 nucleotides agree with TRBD2. CDR3 length: 15 residues. Germline V gives CDR1 MNHEY, CDR2 SVGAGI. The V segment lost 6 bases and the J segment 4 bases; nucleotides outside the gene matches: 8. CDR3 sequence reads: CASRPTSGPYNEQFF. The DNA of the CDR3 is TGTGCCAGCAGGCCTACTAGCGGCCCTTACAATGAGCAGTTCTTC.

This clone has just a few counts. This chain uses TRBV19 with TRBJ2-5, with D possibly being TRBD2 (6 bases). The V and J ends lost 4 bases and 9 bases respectively, with 18 bases between them. The CDR3 sequence is 14 residues long. Germline loops: CDR1 LNHDA, CDR2 SQIVND (reference sequence). In DNA form, the CDR3 reads TGTGCCAGTAGTAGGGGACGGAGGGCGAAGGCCCAGTACTTC. It specifies CASSRGRRAKAQYF.

The CDR3 DNA sequence: TGTGCCAGCAGCCTGGACAGGGGGCTTGGTGGCTACACCTTC. Its translation is CASSLDRGLGGYTF. The chain combines TRBV2 with TRBJ1-2, with 11 bases aligning to TRBD1. V lost 6 bases and J lost 7; bases outside the gene matches: 7. The CDR3 is 14 amino acids. Looked up from germline, CDR1 is SNHLY and CDR2 is FYNNEI.

This rearrangement joins TRBV11-3 to TRBJ2-1, with D tentatively TRBD2 (6 bases). The CDR3 is made up of 15 amino acids. Between the trimmed V and J ends, which lost 1 base and 1 base, there was a span of 8 bases. Per the germline V gene, CDR1 is SGHNT and CDR2 is YENEEA. CDR3 nucleotides: TGTGCCAGCAGCTTAGTGGCGGGGTCCTACAATGAGCAGTTCTTC. Protein product: CASSLVAGSYNEQFF.

This clone was seen a handful of times. The chain recombines TRBV7-2 with TRBJ1-5; D possibly corresponds to TRBD1 (5 bases). The CDR3 is 16 amino acids. Trimming left V 4 bases short and J 0 bases short, with 13 bases between. In germline, CDR1 is SGHTA, CDR2 FQGNSA. CDR3 sequence reads: CASSSYQGASNQPQHF. The CDR3 DNA follows: TGTGCCAGCAGCTCCTACCAGGGCGCTAGCAATCAGCCCCAGCATTTT.

V and J are TRBV5-1 and TRBJ2-1; no clear D. CDR1 and CDR2 from the germline V gene are SGHRS and YFSETQ. The CDR3 consists of 15 residues. Deletions cut 0 bases from V and 7 bases from J, with 14 bases between. The CDR3 region is CASSLALQAGNEQFF. The CDR3 coding sequence is TGCGCCAGCAGCTTGGCCCTGCAGGCCGGTAATGAGCAGTTCTTC.

The chain combines TRBV19 with TRBJ1-2; 8 bases map to TRBD1. The V segment lost 4 bases and the J segment 0 bases; nucleotides outside the gene matches: 10. Per the germline V gene, CDR1 is LNHDA and CDR2 is SQIVND (reference sequence). The CDR3 runs 17 residues. DNA of the CDR3: TGTGCCAGTAGTACCCGGACAGGGATCGGTGCTAACTATGGCTACACCTTC. Translating it yields CASSTRTGIGANYGYTF.

The genes are TRBV11-1 and TRBJ2-1, with TRBD1 identical over 7 bases. There are 14 residues in the CDR3. Trimming removed 4 bases from V and 8 bases from J; junction bases left unmatched: 8. Germline CDR1 is SGHAT and CDR2 is FQDESV (reference sequence). CDR3 DNA: TGTGCCAGCAGCTCCCGACAGGGAAGGCATGAGCAGTTCTTC. It yields the protein CASSSRQGRHEQFF.

V usage is TRBV9 and J usage is TRBJ1-5, with D perhaps matching TRBD1 (5 bases). CDR3 length: 15 amino acids. Germline-derived CDR1 and CDR2 are SGDLS and YYNGEE. Deletions cut 0 bases from V and 5 bases from J, with 12 bases between. The CDR3 is CASSVGDSDYQPQHF. Written as DNA, the CDR3 is TGTGCCAGCAGCGTAGGAGACAGTGATTATCAGCCCCAGCATTTT.

This clone was seen a few times. The CDR3 nucleotides read TGTGCCAGCAGGCAGACAGGGGCCAACTATGGCTACACCTTC. This codes for CASRQTGANYGYTF. The V call is TRBV6-5, the J call TRBJ1-2; 8 nucleotides line up with TRBD1. The CDR3 runs to 14 residues. V dropped 6 bases and J dropped 2; count of bases not matched to a gene: 5. Germline V gene sequence: CDR1 MNHEY, CDR2 SVGAGI.

The chain links TRBV19 to TRBJ2-2; TRBD2 might be the D (6 bases). V lost 1 base and J lost 4, with 10 bases in between. CDR3 length equals 15 residues. The germline gives CDR1 LNHDA, CDR2 SQIVND (reference sequence). The CDR3 nucleotides are TGTGCCAGTAGTATAGTCGCGGAGGGCACCGGGGAGCTGTTTTTT. It yields the protein CASSIVAEGTGELFF.

V usage is TRBV7-2 and J usage is TRBJ2-4; 16 bases match TRBD2. The CDR3 is 17 amino acids. Germline V CDR1 and CDR2: SGHTA, FQGNSA. Unmatched junction bases numbered 9, after V lost 5 bases and J lost 8 bases. The CDR3 loop is CASSPGTSGRATDIQYF. The CDR3 coding sequence is TGTGCCAGCAGCCCAGGGACTAGCGGGAGGGCAACTGACATTCAGTACTTC.

This clone was counted only a few times. V usage is TRBV10-2 and J usage is TRBJ1-2, with a weak D call TRBD1 (5 bases). V was pared by 3 bases and J by 7 bases, with 12 bases between. Looked up from germline, CDR1 is WSHSY and CDR2 is SAAADI. The CDR3 spans 13 residues. CDR3 sequence (DNA): TGCGCCAGCAGTGACTCGGGGGTTGGTGGCTACACCTTC. It specifies CASSDSGVGGYTF.

The chain employs TRBV27 and TRBJ2-5, with TRBD2 identical over 8 bases. CDR1 is MNHEY, CDR2 SMNVEV, per germline (reference sequence). The CDR3 runs 16 residues. V lost 3 bases and J lost 2; bases outside the gene matches: 8. The CDR3 coding sequence is TGTGCCAGCAGTTTTTTCGGAGCGGGGGTTCAAGAGACCCAGTACTTC. Translated, it gives CASSFFGAGVQETQYF.

This clone has a handful of counts. The chain joins TRBV9 to TRBJ1-6, with TRBD1 as a possible D gene (5 bases). V was pared by 5 bases and J by 8 bases, with 14 bases between. Germline V CDR1 and CDR2: SGDLS, YYNGEE. The CDR3 has 14 amino acids. The chain's CDR3 is CASSRGVEYSPLHF. The CDR3 DNA follows: TGTGCCAGCAGTCGGGGGGTGGAGTATTCACCCCTCCACTTT.